This record covers a single T cell receptor beta chain. Antigen: not known. This CDR3 comprises 14 residues. The germline V gene has CDR1 SGHKS and CDR2 YYEKEE (reference sequence). The cDNA for TCR beta came from 5'RACE template switching with UMIs. TCRdb reworked the 5' RACE reads into one entry per CDR3 protein, no DNA. This repertoire includes fewer than 300,000 distinct CDR3 sequences. The data originate from a study of T cells expressing NK-cell markers. At the level of the study: Most of the eight sequenced donors tested HCMV-seropositive; one tested seronegative. The study, taken as a whole, reports: It is unclear if expanded NKG2C-expressing clones target HCMV antigens. In 5 or 6 donors, dominant CD3+CD56+NKG2C+ clonotypes ranked among the top 10 CD8+ clonotypes.

The chain employs TRBV5-5 and TRBJ1-3. The TCR was taken from a woman aged 18 to 75 in good health. The sequenced sample consisted of blood T cells: a sorted CD56 or NKG2C T cell subset, CD4+ or CD8+ T cells, or bulk PBMC T cells (not recorded which). CDR3 amino acids: CASRRGSPGNTIYF.